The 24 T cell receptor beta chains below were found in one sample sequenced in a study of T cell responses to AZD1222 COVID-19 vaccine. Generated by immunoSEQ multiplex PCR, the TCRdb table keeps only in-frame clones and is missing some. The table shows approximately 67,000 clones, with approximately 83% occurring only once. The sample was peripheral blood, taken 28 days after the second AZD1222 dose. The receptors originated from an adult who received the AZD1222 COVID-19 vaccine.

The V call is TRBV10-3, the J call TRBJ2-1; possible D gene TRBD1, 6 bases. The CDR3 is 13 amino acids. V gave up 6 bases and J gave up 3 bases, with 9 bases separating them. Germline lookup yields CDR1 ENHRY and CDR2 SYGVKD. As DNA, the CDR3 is TGTGCCATCAGCGCGGACAGCTACAATGAGCAGTTCTTC. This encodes CAISADSYNEQFF.

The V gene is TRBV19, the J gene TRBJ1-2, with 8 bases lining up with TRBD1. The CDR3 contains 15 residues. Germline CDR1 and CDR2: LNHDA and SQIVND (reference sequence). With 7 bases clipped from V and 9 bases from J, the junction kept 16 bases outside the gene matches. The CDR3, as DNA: TGTGCCAGTACCAGAAAGGGGCAGGGGGCGTCCCGCTACACCTTC. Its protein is CASTRKGQGASRYTF.

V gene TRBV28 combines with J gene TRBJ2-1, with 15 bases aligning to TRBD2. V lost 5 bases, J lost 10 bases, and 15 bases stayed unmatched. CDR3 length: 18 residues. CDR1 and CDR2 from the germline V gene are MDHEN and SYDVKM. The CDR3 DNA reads TGTGCCAGCAGTCCATCCCTGGGGACTAGCGGGGGGCGGGGCGAGCAGTTCTTC. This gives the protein CASSPSLGTSGGRGEQFF.

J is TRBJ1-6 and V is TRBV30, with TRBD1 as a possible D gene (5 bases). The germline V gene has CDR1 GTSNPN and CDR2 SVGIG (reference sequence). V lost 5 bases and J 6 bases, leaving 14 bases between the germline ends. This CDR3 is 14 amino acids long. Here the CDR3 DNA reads TGTGCCTGGCAGGGCGCGACCATTAATTCACCCCTCCACTTT. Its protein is CAWQGATINSPLHF.

The CDR3 region is CSVVGGTAGANYGYTF. The CDR3, as DNA: TGCAGCGTTGTTGGGGGGACCGCGGGGGCTAACTATGGCTACACCTTC. The chain carries TRBV29-1 and TRBJ1-2, with D maybe TRBD1 (5 bases). Looked up from germline, CDR1 is SQVTM and CDR2 is ANQGSEA. The CDR3 has 16 amino acids. V lost 4 bases and J 0 bases, leaving 18 bases between the germline ends.

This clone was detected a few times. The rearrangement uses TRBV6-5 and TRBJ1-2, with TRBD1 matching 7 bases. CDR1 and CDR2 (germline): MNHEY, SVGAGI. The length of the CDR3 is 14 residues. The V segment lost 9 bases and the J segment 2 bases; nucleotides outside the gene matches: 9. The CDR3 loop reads CASKPGQQNYGYTF. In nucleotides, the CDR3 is TGTGCCAGTAAACCGGGACAGCAAAACTATGGCTACACCTTC.

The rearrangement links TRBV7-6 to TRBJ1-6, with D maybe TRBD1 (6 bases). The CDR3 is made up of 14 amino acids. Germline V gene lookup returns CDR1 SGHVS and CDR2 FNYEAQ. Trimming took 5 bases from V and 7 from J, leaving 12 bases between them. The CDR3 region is CASSPGAGNSPLHF. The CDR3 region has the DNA TGTGCCAGCAGCCCGGGGGCGGGGAATTCACCCCTCCACTTT.

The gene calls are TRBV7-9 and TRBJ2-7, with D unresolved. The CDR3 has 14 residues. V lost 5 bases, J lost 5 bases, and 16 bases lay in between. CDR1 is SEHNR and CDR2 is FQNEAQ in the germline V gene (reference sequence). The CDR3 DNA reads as TGTGCCAGCAGCCCCGTGGGCGTGAGGAACGAGCAGTACTTC. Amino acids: CASSPVGVRNEQYF.

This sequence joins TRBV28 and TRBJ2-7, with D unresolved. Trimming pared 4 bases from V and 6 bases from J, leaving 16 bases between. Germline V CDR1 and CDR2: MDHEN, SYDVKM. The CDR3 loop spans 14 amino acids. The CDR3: CASSSPQLRFEQYF. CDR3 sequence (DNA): TGTGCCAGCAGTTCTCCCCAATTGCGCTTCGAGCAGTACTTC.

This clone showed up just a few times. The CDR3: CASSQDRDRVNRQYF. The CDR3 DNA reads TGCGCCAGCAGCCAAGACCGGGACAGGGTGAACAGGCAGTACTTC. The gene calls are TRBV4-1 and TRBJ2-7; TRBD1 aligns across 9 bases. The germline CDR1 and CDR2 sequences are MGHRA and YSYEKL. V lost 0 bases to trimming and J lost 9 bases; unmatched junction nucleotides: 9. This CDR3 comprises 15 residues.

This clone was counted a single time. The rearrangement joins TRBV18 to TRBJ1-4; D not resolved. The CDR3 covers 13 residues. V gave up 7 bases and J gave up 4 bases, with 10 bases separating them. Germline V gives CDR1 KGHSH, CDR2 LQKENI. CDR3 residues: CASFRAVNEKLFF. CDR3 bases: TGTGCCAGCTTCCGGGCCGTTAATGAAAAACTGTTTTTT.

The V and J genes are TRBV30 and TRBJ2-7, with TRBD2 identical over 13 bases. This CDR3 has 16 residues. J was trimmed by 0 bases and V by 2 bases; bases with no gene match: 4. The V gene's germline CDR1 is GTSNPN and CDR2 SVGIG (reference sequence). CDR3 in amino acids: CAWSLTSGGYSYEQYF. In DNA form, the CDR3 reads TGTGCCTGGAGTCTGACTAGCGGGGGGTACTCCTACGAGCAGTACTTC.

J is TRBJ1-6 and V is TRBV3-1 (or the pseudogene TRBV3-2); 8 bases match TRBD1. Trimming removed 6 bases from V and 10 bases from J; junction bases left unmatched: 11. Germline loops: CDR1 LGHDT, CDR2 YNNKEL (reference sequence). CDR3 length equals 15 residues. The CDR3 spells CASRLDRAVESPLHF. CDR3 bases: TGTGCCAGCAGGCTGGACAGGGCGGTAGAGTCACCCCTCCACTTT.

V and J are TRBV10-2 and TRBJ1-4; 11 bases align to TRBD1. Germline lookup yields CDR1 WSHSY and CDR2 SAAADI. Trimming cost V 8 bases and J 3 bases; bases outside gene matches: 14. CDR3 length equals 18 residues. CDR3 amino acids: CASSPGTGGVLANEKLFF. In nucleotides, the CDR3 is TGCGCCAGCTCTCCCGGGACAGGGGGGGTCCTAGCTAATGAAAAACTGTTTTTT.

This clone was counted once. The DNA of the CDR3 is TGTGCCAGCAGCTGGGGACAGGGTAACGCGGCTTTCTTT. Amino acid sequence: CASSWGQGNAAFF. V is TRBV5-8 and J is TRBJ1-1; 9 bases line up with TRBD1. This CDR3 is 13 amino acids long. Germline V gives CDR1 SGHTS, CDR2 YDEGEE. J gave up 11 bases and V 3 bases, and 8 bases lay outside the gene matches.

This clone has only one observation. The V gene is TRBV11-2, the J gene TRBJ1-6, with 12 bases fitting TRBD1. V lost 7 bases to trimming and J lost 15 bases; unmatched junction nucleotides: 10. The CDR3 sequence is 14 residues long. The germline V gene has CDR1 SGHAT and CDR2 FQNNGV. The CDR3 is CASTQGTGGSILHF. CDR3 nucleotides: TGTGCCAGCACCCAAGGGACAGGGGGCTCTATCCTCCACTTT.

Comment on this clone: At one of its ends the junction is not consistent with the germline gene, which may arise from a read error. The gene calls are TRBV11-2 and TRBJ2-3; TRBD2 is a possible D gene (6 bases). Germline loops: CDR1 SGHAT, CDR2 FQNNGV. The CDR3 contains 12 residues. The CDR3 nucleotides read TGTGCCAGCAGCTGGCGGGAAGCGGATCTGGATTTT. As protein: CASSWREADLDF.

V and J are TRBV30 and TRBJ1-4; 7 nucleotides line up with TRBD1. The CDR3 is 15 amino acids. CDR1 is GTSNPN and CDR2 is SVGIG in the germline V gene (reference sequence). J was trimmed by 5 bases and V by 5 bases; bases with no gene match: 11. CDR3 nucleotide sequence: TGTGCCTGGCGGCCCCAGGGACAGACGAATGAAAAACTGTTTTTT. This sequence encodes CAWRPQGQTNEKLFF.

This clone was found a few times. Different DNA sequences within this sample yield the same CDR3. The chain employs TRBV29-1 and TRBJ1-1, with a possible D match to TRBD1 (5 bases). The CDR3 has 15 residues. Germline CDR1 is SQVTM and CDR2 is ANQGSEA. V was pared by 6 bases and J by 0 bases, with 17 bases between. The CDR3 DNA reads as TGCAGCGTAGGGCAGGGTTGGGGTATGAACACTGAAGCTTTCTTT. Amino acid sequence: CSVGQGWGMNTEAFF. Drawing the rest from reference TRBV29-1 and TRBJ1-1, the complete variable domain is SAVISQKPSRDICQRGTSLTIQCQVDSQVTMMFWYRQQPGQSLTLIATANQGSEATYESGFVIDKFPISRPNLTFSTLTVSNMSPEDSSIYLCSVGQGWGMNTEAFFGQGTRLTVV.

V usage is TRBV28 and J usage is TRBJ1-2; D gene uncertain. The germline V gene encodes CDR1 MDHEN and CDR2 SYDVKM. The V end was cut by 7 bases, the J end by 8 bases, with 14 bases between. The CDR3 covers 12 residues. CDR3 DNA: TGTGCCAGCACCGCCTCCGGATCGGGCTACACCTTC. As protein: CASTASGSGYTF.

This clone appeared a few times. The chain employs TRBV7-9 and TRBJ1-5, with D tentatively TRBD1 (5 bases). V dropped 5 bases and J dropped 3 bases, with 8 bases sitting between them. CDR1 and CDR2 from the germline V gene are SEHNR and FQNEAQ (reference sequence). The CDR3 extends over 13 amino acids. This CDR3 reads CASSRQSNQPQHF. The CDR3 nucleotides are TGTGCCAGCAGCCGACAGTCCAATCAGCCCCAGCATTTT.

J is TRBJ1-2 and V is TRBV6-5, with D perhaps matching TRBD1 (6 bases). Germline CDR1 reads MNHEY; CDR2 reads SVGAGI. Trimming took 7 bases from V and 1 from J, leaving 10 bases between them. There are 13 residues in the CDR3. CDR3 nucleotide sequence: TGTGCCAGCACCTTACAGGGTAACTATGGCTACACCTTC. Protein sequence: CASTLQGNYGYTF.

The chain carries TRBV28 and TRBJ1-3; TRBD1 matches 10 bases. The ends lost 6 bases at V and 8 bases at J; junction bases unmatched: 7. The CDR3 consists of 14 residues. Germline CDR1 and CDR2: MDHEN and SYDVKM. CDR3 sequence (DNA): TGTGCCAGCAGAACTGGACAGGGGGGAGACACCATATATTTT. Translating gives CASRTGQGGDTIYF. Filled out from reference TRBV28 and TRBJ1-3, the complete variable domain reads DVKVTQSSRYLVKRTGEKVFLECVQDMDHENMFWYRQDPGLGLRLIYFSYDVKMKEKGDIPEGYSVSREKKERFSLILESASTNQTSMYLCASRTGQGGDTIYFGEGSWLTVV.

The CDR3 nucleotides are TGTGCCAGCAGCCCGATGACAGGGACCTATAATTCACCCCTCCACTTT. Translation: CASSPMTGTYNSPLHF. This chain uses TRBV5-6 with TRBJ1-6, with 7 bases matching TRBD1. Germline V gene data show CDR1 as SGHDT and CDR2 as YYEEEE. J gave up 2 bases and V 4 bases, and 6 bases lay outside the gene matches. This CDR3 has 16 amino acids. The full variable domain, with the rest looked up from reference TRBV5-6 and TRBJ1-6, is DAGVTQSPTHLIKTRGQQVTLRCSPKSGHDTVSWYQQALGQGPQFIFQYYEEEERQRGNFPDRFSGHQFPNYSSELNVNALLLGDSALYLCASSPMTGTYNSPLHFGNGTRLTVT.